Listed here are 11 T cell receptor beta chains from one sample, sequenced in a study of shared clonotypes between healthy human individuals. Sequenced by immunoSEQ multiplex PCR; TCRdb stores in-frame clones only, minus some. The profile covers approximately 2,000,000 clones, with 85% to 95% appearing a single time and roughly 0.34% taken by the ten largest. Sequencing input: naive CD4+ T cells from PBMCs. Specified subset: CD45RA+ positively selected. These receptor sequences come from a man between 18 and 35 years old in good health. Some clones in this sample may be carry-over from other donors' samples.

The chain is built from TRBV11-2 and TRBJ2-1, with 12 bases that match TRBD2. The V gene's germline CDR1 is SGHAT and CDR2 FQNNGV. V dropped 5 bases and J dropped 8; count of bases not matched to a gene: 16. The CDR3 runs 18 residues. CDR3 sequence reads: CASSPLTSGSARLYEQFF. The CDR3 DNA is TGTGCCAGCAGCCCCCTGACTAGCGGGAGCGCCCGCTTGTATGAGCAGTTCTTC. The full variable domain, its missing parts supplied by reference TRBV11-2 and TRBJ2-1, is EAGVAQSPRYKIIEKRQSVAFWCNPISGHATLYWYQQILGQGPKLLIQFQNNGVVDDSQLPKDRFSAERLKGVDSTLKIQPAKLEDSAVYLCASSPLTSGSARLYEQFFGPGTRLTVL.

The chain has TRBV7-2 and TRBJ2-7, with 13 bases identical to TRBD2. CDR1 is SGHTA and CDR2 is FQGNSA in the germline V gene. Trimming took 5 bases from V and 0 from J; bases not matched to a gene: 10. CDR3 length: 18 amino acids. The CDR3 DNA follows: TGTGCCAGCAGCCTTCGTTCCGGGACTAGCGGGATCTCCTACGAGCAGTACTTC. The encoded protein is CASSLRSGTSGISYEQYF.

In this sample, this clone turned up once. This sequence joins TRBV9 and TRBJ2-3; 8 bases are shared with TRBD2. CDR3 size: 17 residues. Germline V gives CDR1 SGDLS, CDR2 YYNGEE. Trimming took 0 bases from V and 7 from J; bases not matched to a gene: 13. The CDR3 DNA reads as TGTGCCAGCAGCGTAGGGGGCTTGGCGGGAGGTAGAAATACGCAGTATTTT. This codes for CASSVGGLAGGRNTQYF.

The chain carries TRBV10-1 and TRBJ1-3, with D unclear. The V and J ends lost 8 bases and 2 bases respectively, with 10 bases between them. Germline V gene data show CDR1 as WNHNN and CDR2 as SYGVQD (reference sequence). This CDR3 spans 13 amino acids. Here the CDR3 reads CASPGSPGNTIYF. The CDR3 nucleotides read TGCGCCAGCCCGGGGTCCCCTGGAAACACCATATATTTT.

The V gene is TRBV7-7, the J gene TRBJ2-5; TRBD2 agrees at 7 bases. Germline CDR1 reads SSHAT; CDR2 reads FNYEAQ (reference sequence). This CDR3 region has 14 residues. The trim removed 0 bases at V and 3 bases at J, leaving 1 base unmatched. CDR3 in DNA: TGTGCCAGCAGCTTAGCGGGAGGGGAAGAGACCCAGTACTTC. Encoded protein: CASSLAGGEETQYF.

The chain employs TRBV19 and TRBJ2-5; 7 nucleotides align to TRBD2. The J call may be wrong; the DNA end is better matched by TRBJ2-7. CDR1 and CDR2 (germline): LNHDA, SQIVND (reference sequence). The CDR3 extends over 15 amino acids. Here the CDR3 DNA reads TGTGCCAGTAGTGCGCCATCCAAGCGGGGCTACGAGCAGTACTTC. Its translation: CASSAPSKRGYEQYF.

J is TRBJ2-7 and V is TRBV28, with TRBD1 as a possible D gene (5 bases). Germline V CDR1 and CDR2: MDHEN, SYDVKM. Trimming removed 7 bases at V and 3 bases at J, with 16 bases between. This CDR3 has 14 residues. CDR3 sequence: CASTIQGARYEQYF. In DNA, the CDR3 is TGTGCCAGCACCATTCAAGGGGCCCGCTACGAGCAGTACTTC.

The genes are TRBV7-6 and TRBJ2-5; 8 bases match TRBD1. Germline V gene data show CDR1 as SGHVS and CDR2 as FNYEAQ. The CDR3 spans 14 residues. Trimming at V came to 5 bases and at J to 3 bases, leaving 5 bases not matched to a gene. The CDR3 here is CASSPGQGKETQYF. DNA for the CDR3: TGTGCCAGCAGCCCTGGACAGGGCAAAGAGACCCAGTACTTC.

The chain combines TRBV7-2 with TRBJ1-2; D not certain. This CDR3 is 14 amino acids long. Germline V gene data show CDR1 as SGHTA and CDR2 as FQGNSA. Trimming cost V 0 bases and J 8 bases, with 13 bases left between them. The CDR3: CASSLAPGSGGYTF. The CDR3 nucleotides read TGTGCCAGCAGCTTAGCGCCGGGGTCGGGAGGCTACACCTTC.

This clone was found once. This sequence joins TRBV7-3 and TRBJ2-3; 8 nucleotides align to TRBD1. Germline CDR1 and CDR2: SGHTA and FQGTGA. V shed 5 bases and J 7 bases; nucleotides not matched to a gene: 8. The CDR3 is 14 amino acids. The CDR3 DNA reads as TGTGCCAGCAGCCGAGGACAGGGCGGACATACGCAGTATTTT. Its protein product is CASSRGQGGHTQYF.

This chain joins TRBV7-3 and TRBJ2-2; D is undetermined. Trimming removed 1 base from V and 6 bases from J, with 6 bases in between. The CDR3 totals 13 residues. Germline V gene sequence: CDR1 SGHTA, CDR2 FQGTGA. Written as DNA, the CDR3 is TGTGCCAGCAGCTTAAACGAAGCCGGGGAGCTGTTTTTT. Residues: CASSLNEAGELFF.